A selection of T cell receptor beta chains follows, all from one sample in a study of PD-1 blockade in classical Hodgkin lymphoma. Only in-frame clones appear in the TCRdb table, and some are missing; sequencing was by immunoSEQ multiplex PCR. The data show under 45,000 clones, roughly 70% seen once. Sequences were derived from peripheral blood mononuclear cells (PBMCs), sampled before the fourth cycle of nivolumab. These receptors were collected from a human donor with classical Hodgkin lymphoma. Each CDR3 is given with its conserved first and last residue. The D gene is left open where the match is weak. Not all rows give a size; the values are once, few, many and, for expanded clones, a class.

d_gene: NA; abundance: NA; v_gene: TRBV12-5; j_gene: TRBJ1-1; CDR3nt: TGTGCTAGTGGTTTGGAGGTGAACACTGAAGCTTTCTTT; CDR3aa: CASGLEVNTEAFF
d_gene: TRBD1; abundance: NA; v_gene: TRBV27; j_gene: TRBJ2-7; CDR3nt: TGTGCCAGCAGTTACGACAGGGGGTCCGACGAGCAGTACTTC; CDR3aa: CASSYDRGSDEQYF
d_gene: NA; abundance: NA; v_gene: TRBV4-1; j_gene: TRBJ2-1; CDR3nt: TGCGCCAGCAGCCAAGTGACAGATTACAATGAGCAGTTCTTC; CDR3aa: CASSQVTDYNEQFF
d_gene: NA; abundance: NA; v_gene: TRBV7-2; j_gene: TRBJ2-3; CDR3nt: TGTGCCAGCAGCCCCGGACTAGGGGGAGGCACAGATACGCAGTATTTT; CDR3aa: CASSPGLGGGTDTQYF
d_gene: NA; abundance: NA; v_gene: TRBV6-5; j_gene: TRBJ1-2; CDR3nt: TGTGCCAGCAGTTACGTGAGACAGCCGCGATATGGCTACACCTTC; CDR3aa: CASSYVRQPRYGYTF
d_gene: NA; abundance: few; v_gene: TRBV6-6; j_gene: TRBJ1-2; CDR3nt: TGTGCCAGCAGCCCCAAACGGGAGTATGGCTACACCTTC; CDR3aa: CASSPKREYGYTF
d_gene: NA; abundance: NA; v_gene: TRBV29-1; j_gene: TRBJ2-3; CDR3nt: TGCAGCGCCCCGACAGGAGGCACAGATACGCAGTATTTT; CDR3aa: CSAPTGGTDTQYF
d_gene: TRBD1; abundance: NA; v_gene: TRBV30; j_gene: TRBJ1-2; CDR3nt: TGTGCCTGGAGTGAGGGGGACAGAAATGGCTACACCTTC; CDR3aa: CAWSEGDRNGYTF
d_gene: NA; abundance: NA; v_gene: TRBV2; j_gene: TRBJ2-5; CDR3nt: TGTGCCAGCACGGGGCCATTAACGAGTGGTTCAGAGACCCAGTACTTC; CDR3aa: CASTGPLTSGSETQYF
d_gene: NA; abundance: NA; v_gene: TRBV6-6; j_gene: TRBJ2-3; CDR3nt: TGTGCCAGCAGTTGGGCTAGCGAAAGCACAGATACGCAGTATTTT; CDR3aa: CASSWASESTDTQYF
d_gene: NA; abundance: NA; v_gene: TRBV7-9; j_gene: TRBJ1-4; CDR3nt: TGTGCCAGCAGCTTAGGGAGGGCTAATGAAAAACTGTTTTTT; CDR3aa: CASSLGRANEKLFF
d_gene: TRBD1; abundance: few; v_gene: TRBV6-5; j_gene: TRBJ1-5; CDR3nt: TGTGCCAGCAGCTGGGACAGGGGAGGTCAGCCCCAGCATTTT; CDR3aa: CASSWDRGGQPQHF
d_gene: TRBD2; abundance: NA; v_gene: TRBV6-5; j_gene: TRBJ2-3; CDR3nt: TGTGCCAGCAGTTGGGATAGCGGGGTCACAGATACGCAGTATTTT; CDR3aa: CASSWDSGVTDTQYF
d_gene: TRBD2; abundance: NA; v_gene: TRBV7-3; j_gene: TRBJ2-5; CDR3nt: TGTGCCAGCAGCTTAGCGACTAGCGGGAGGTTCGAGACCCAGTACTTC; CDR3aa: CASSLATSGRFETQYF
d_gene: NA; abundance: NA; v_gene: TRBV9; j_gene: TRBJ2-6; CDR3nt: TGTGCCAGCAGCGTACGTTCGGTTTTCTCTGGGGCCAACGTCCTGACTTTC; CDR3aa: CASSVRSVFSGANVLTF
d_gene: NA; abundance: NA; v_gene: TRBV4-3; j_gene: TRBJ2-1; CDR3nt: TGCGCCAGCAGCCGACGAGGCGTGGCTACAGATGAGCAGTTCTTC; CDR3aa: CASSRRGVATDEQFF
d_gene: NA; abundance: NA; v_gene: TRBV19; j_gene: TRBJ1-5; CDR3nt: TGTGCCAGTACTAGCAGGGGAGAAGGGAATCAGCCCCAGCATTTT; CDR3aa: CASTSRGEGNQPQHF
d_gene: NA; abundance: NA; v_gene: TRBV6-1; j_gene: TRBJ1-3; CDR3nt: TGTGCCAGCAGGGTCGGACGGGACTCTGGAAACACCATATATTTT; CDR3aa: CASRVGRDSGNTIYF
d_gene: TRBD1; abundance: NA; v_gene: TRBV9; j_gene: TRBJ2-3; CDR3nt: TGTGCCAGCAGCGTAGATCCTGGACAGGGGACCAGTACGCAGTATTTT; CDR3aa: CASSVDPGQGTSTQYF
d_gene: TRBD1; abundance: NA; v_gene: TRBV30; j_gene: TRBJ1-2; CDR3nt: TGTGCCTGGAGTGAAGGGACAGGGGACCATGGCTACACCTTC; CDR3aa: CAWSEGTGDHGYTF
d_gene: TRBD1; abundance: NA; v_gene: TRBV7-2; j_gene: TRBJ2-7; CDR3nt: TGTGCCAGCAGCCGATCCGGGACAGGACCCTACGAGCAGTACTTC; CDR3aa: CASSRSGTGPYEQYF
d_gene: NA; abundance: once; v_gene: TRBV4-2; j_gene: TRBJ1-4; CDR3nt: TGTGCCAGCAGCCCGAAAGGGGGAGTGAATGAAAAACTGTTTTTT; CDR3aa: CASSPKGGVNEKLFF
d_gene: NA; abundance: few; v_gene: TRBV28; j_gene: TRBJ2-5; CDR3nt: TGTGCCAGCAGATGGAGCCCAGGCAGGGGACAAGAGACCCAGTACTTC; CDR3aa: CASRWSPGRGQETQYF
d_gene: NA; abundance: once; v_gene: TRBV7-2; j_gene: TRBJ1-1; CDR3nt: TGTGCCAGCAGATCTCAGGGCGCAGGGGCCACTGAAGCTTTCTTT; CDR3aa: CASRSQGAGATEAFF
d_gene: NA; abundance: NA; v_gene: TRBV9; j_gene: TRBJ2-1; CDR3nt: TGTGCCAGCAGACTTAGGGACAGCGGGACGGCCAACAATGAGCAGTTCTTC; CDR3aa: CASRLRDSGTANNEQFF
d_gene: TRBD1; abundance: once; v_gene: TRBV29-1; j_gene: TRBJ1-2; CDR3nt: TGCAGCGTCAGTCTACAGGGGGAAGGCTACACCTTC; CDR3aa: CSVSLQGEGYTF
d_gene: NA; abundance: NA; v_gene: TRBV5-6; j_gene: TRBJ1-6; CDR3nt: TGTGCCAGCAGCCTCCAGGAGGGTTTGGCCCTCCACTTT; CDR3aa: CASSLQEGLALHF
d_gene: NA; abundance: NA; v_gene: TRBV27; j_gene: TRBJ1-4; CDR3nt: TGTGCCAGCAGTTTCGAGGGAATTGGGGAAAAACTGTTTTTT; CDR3aa: CASSFEGIGEKLFF
d_gene: NA; abundance: NA; v_gene: TRBV30; j_gene: TRBJ1-3; CDR3nt: TGTGCCTGGCGAGCAGGGTCCCGAAACACCATATATTTT; CDR3aa: CAWRAGSRNTIYF
d_gene: NA; abundance: NA; v_gene: TRBV9; j_gene: TRBJ2-5; CDR3nt: TGTGCCAGCAGCGTAGCCCCGACAGGACGACAAGAGACCCAGTACTTC; CDR3aa: CASSVAPTGRQETQYF
d_gene: NA; abundance: NA; v_gene: TRBV19; j_gene: TRBJ2-7; CDR3nt: TGTGCCAGTAGCCCCGAGGGACGCTCCGGGGAGCAGTACTTC; CDR3aa: CASSPEGRSGEQYF
d_gene: NA; abundance: NA; v_gene: TRBV2; j_gene: TRBJ2-3; CDR3nt: TGTGCCAGCAACCCTCGCGGGGTGGGCACAGATACGCAGTATTTT; CDR3aa: CASNPRGVGTDTQYF
d_gene: NA; abundance: once; v_gene: TRBV6-5; j_gene: TRBJ1-2; CDR3nt: TGTGCCAGCAGTTACTCGGGGCGGGATGGCTACACCTTC; CDR3aa: CASSYSGRDGYTF
d_gene: NA; abundance: NA; v_gene: TRBV19; j_gene: TRBJ1-5; CDR3nt: TGTGCCAGTAGTATGGGGTCCAGAGCTCAGCCCCAGCATTTT; CDR3aa: CASSMGSRAQPQHF
d_gene: NA; abundance: NA; v_gene: TRBV7-6; j_gene: TRBJ2-2; CDR3nt: TGTGCCAGCAGCTTTGGGCCCGGGGAGCTGTTTTTT; CDR3aa: CASSFGPGELFF
d_gene: NA; abundance: NA; v_gene: TRBV7-9; j_gene: TRBJ1-5; CDR3nt: TGTGCCAGCAGCTTACAAGGGTTGGATCAGCCCCAGCATTTT; CDR3aa: CASSLQGLDQPQHF
d_gene: NA; abundance: NA; v_gene: TRBV27; j_gene: TRBJ1-5; CDR3nt: TGTGCCAGCAGTTTGCAAGGCATGGGCCACAATCAGCCCCAGCATTTT; CDR3aa: CASSLQGMGHNQPQHF
d_gene: TRBD1; abundance: NA; v_gene: TRBV9; j_gene: TRBJ2-7; CDR3nt: TGTGCCAGCAGCGTAGGAGAAGGACAGGGGGCGAAGGACGAGCAGTACTTC; CDR3aa: CASSVGEGQGAKDEQYF
d_gene: NA; abundance: once; v_gene: TRBV27; j_gene: TRBJ1-2; CDR3nt: TGTGCCAGCAGTTTATCGATGTGGGGAACCTATGGCTACACCTTC; CDR3aa: CASSLSMWGTYGYTF
d_gene: NA; abundance: few; v_gene: TRBV19; j_gene: TRBJ2-3; CDR3nt: TGTGCCAGTAGTACTACAGGCACAGATACGCAGTATTTT; CDR3aa: CASSTTGTDTQYF
d_gene: NA; abundance: NA; v_gene: TRBV18; j_gene: TRBJ2-1; CDR3nt: TGTGCCAGCCTTGGTCCCCTTAACTATGAGCAGTTCTTC; CDR3aa: CASLGPLNYEQFF
d_gene: NA; abundance: once; v_gene: TRBV6-5; j_gene: TRBJ1-6; CDR3nt: TGTGCCAGCAGTTACTCGACGCAGGGCAATTCACCCCTCCACTTT; CDR3aa: CASSYSTQGNSPLHF
d_gene: TRBD1; abundance: NA; v_gene: TRBV5-1; j_gene: TRBJ2-3; CDR3nt: TGCGCCAGCAGCACCGACAGGGGATCAGATACGCAGTATTTT; CDR3aa: CASSTDRGSDTQYF
d_gene: NA; abundance: NA; v_gene: TRBV9; j_gene: TRBJ2-3; CDR3nt: TGTGCCAGCAGCGTAGACGGGTACGCAGATACGCAGTATTTT; CDR3aa: CASSVDGYADTQYF
d_gene: TRBD2; abundance: NA; v_gene: TRBV25-1; j_gene: TRBJ2-5; CDR3nt: TGTGCCAGCACGTCCCGACTAGCGGGTTACACCGAAGAGACCCAGTACTTC; CDR3aa: CASTSRLAGYTEETQYF
d_gene: TRBD2; abundance: once; v_gene: TRBV5-6; j_gene: TRBJ2-3; CDR3nt: TGTGCCAGCAGCTTACCGGGACTAGGAAAAGATACGCAGTATTTT; CDR3aa: CASSLPGLGKDTQYF
d_gene: NA; abundance: NA; v_gene: TRBV27; j_gene: TRBJ2-3; CDR3nt: TGTGCCAGCAGTTTAACCCCAGCCCCTCCAGATACGCAGTATTTT; CDR3aa: CASSLTPAPPDTQYF
d_gene: TRBD2; abundance: NA; v_gene: TRBV30; j_gene: TRBJ2-6; CDR3nt: TGTGCCTGGGGCGGGGGACGGACGAAGAGCTCTGGGGCCAACGTCCTGACTTTC; CDR3aa: CAWGGGRTKSSGANVLTF
d_gene: NA; abundance: once; v_gene: TRBV27; j_gene: TRBJ2-2; CDR3nt: TGTGCCAGCAGTTTAGACAGGGAGGGCGGGGAGCTGTTTTTT; CDR3aa: CASSLDREGGELFF
d_gene: TRBD1; abundance: NA; v_gene: TRBV4-3; j_gene: TRBJ1-2; CDR3nt: TGCGCCAGCAGCCAAGCAGGACAGGCCAGCTATGGCTACACCTTC; CDR3aa: CASSQAGQASYGYTF
d_gene: NA; abundance: NA; v_gene: TRBV19; j_gene: TRBJ2-7; CDR3nt: TGTGCCAGTAGTCGGGCCCCTTCCTACGAGCAGTACTTC; CDR3aa: CASSRAPSYEQYF
d_gene: NA; abundance: NA; v_gene: TRBV19; j_gene: TRBJ1-5; CDR3nt: TGTGCCAGTATGGGGCAGCGCAATCAGCCCCAGCATTTT; CDR3aa: CASMGQRNQPQHF
d_gene: TRBD1; abundance: NA; v_gene: TRBV5-1; j_gene: TRBJ2-3; CDR3nt: TGCGCCAGCAGCTTGACGACAGGGAGCACAGATACGCAGTATTTT; CDR3aa: CASSLTTGSTDTQYF
d_gene: NA; abundance: few; v_gene: TRBV29-1; j_gene: TRBJ1-2; CDR3nt: TGCAGCGTTGAAGGAGGGGATCCATATGGCTACACCTTC; CDR3aa: CSVEGGDPYGYTF
d_gene: NA; abundance: NA; v_gene: TRBV19; j_gene: TRBJ1-2; CDR3nt: TGTGCCAGTAGTCCACAGGAAAGCGGGAACTATGGCTACACCTTC; CDR3aa: CASSPQESGNYGYTF